One and the same sample provided the 18 T cell receptor beta chains below, sequenced in a study of shared clonotypes between healthy human individuals. The protocol was immunoSEQ multiplex PCR, while the TCRdb copy is restricted to in-frame clones and leaves out a portion. The sample lists about 980,000 clones; about 80% were seen once. Sequencing input: memory CD4+ T cells sorted from blood. The sample's subset: CD45RA-negative fraction. All receptors come from a young man in good health.

The chain recombines TRBV6-5 with TRBJ2-6; D remains unclear. Germline assignment: CDR1 MNHEY and CDR2 SVGAGI. V was pared by 8 bases and J by 7 bases, with 9 bases between. The CDR3 sequence is 12 residues long. CDR3 nucleotide sequence: TGTGCCAGCCGCCATGCCGCCAACGTCCTGACTTTC. Translated, it gives CASRHAANVLTF.

The chain employs TRBV18 and TRBJ2-5; 9 bases are shared with TRBD1. CDR3 length: 15 residues. Per germline, CDR1 KGHSH and CDR2 LQKENI. J was trimmed by 4 bases and V by 3 bases; bases with no gene match: 6. The CDR3 bases are TGTGCCAGCTCACCCCAGGGGACAGGGATAGAGACCCAGTACTTC. Translation: CASSPQGTGIETQYF.

The chain uses TRBV21-1 and TRBJ1-5. TRBV21-1 is a listed pseudogene. The CDR3 runs 16 residues. The CDR3 DNA is TGTGCCAGCAGCAAAGCGGAGGTTAGGAGCAATCAGCCCCAGCATTTT. Residues: CASSKAEVRSNQPQHF.

The gene calls are TRBV4-1 and TRBJ1-4; D gene ambiguous. Germline V gives CDR1 MGHRA, CDR2 YSYEKL. This CDR3 is built from 14 residues. V lost 1 base and J 8 bases, leaving 11 bases between the germline ends. CDR3 DNA: TGCGCCAGCAGCCAAGGGGCTCTCGGAGAAAAACTGTTTTTT. It is translated as CASSQGALGEKLFF.

The chain has TRBV30 and TRBJ1-2, with TRBD1 matching 8 bases. This CDR3 is built from 13 residues. The V segment lost 0 bases and the J segment 8 bases; nucleotides outside the gene matches: 5. Per germline, CDR1 GTSNPN and CDR2 SVGIG (reference sequence). CDR3 sequence (DNA): TGTGCCTGGAGTGTACAAACAGGGGGAGGCTACACCTTC. Translating it yields CAWSVQTGGGYTF.

This clone was seen only once. The chain has TRBV21-1 and TRBJ2-1. TRBV21-1 is noted as a pseudogene. This CDR3 spans 14 amino acids. The CDR3 protein is CASRCAPVDDEQFF. CDR3 DNA sequence: TGTGCCAGCAGGTGCGCCCCCGTGGATGATGAGCAGTTCTTC.

The chain combines TRBV18 with TRBJ2-5; weak D call: TRBD1 (5 bases). The CDR3 is 14 residues long. Between the trimmed V and J ends, which lost 2 bases and 3 bases, there was a span of 10 bases. The germline gives CDR1 KGHSH, CDR2 LQKENI. In DNA, the CDR3 is TGTGCCAGCTCACCAGGGGCCGCAGAAGAGACCCAGTACTTC. This translates into CASSPGAAEETQYF.

The rearrangement joins TRBV6-1 to TRBJ1-3, with a weak D call TRBD1 (5 bases). CDR1 MNHNS and CDR2 SASEGT come from the germline V gene. Trimming stripped 2 bases from V and 5 bases from J, with 10 bases between. The CDR3 sequence is 14 residues long. The CDR3 DNA sequence: TGTGCCAGCAGTGAATCCGGGGGGAGAAACACCATATATTTT. It specifies CASSESGGRNTIYF.

The chain combines TRBV2 with TRBJ2-7; D remains unclear. Germline V gene lookup returns CDR1 SNHLY and CDR2 FYNNEI. The V and J ends lost 4 bases and 0 bases respectively, with 13 bases between them. The CDR3 has 15 residues. CDR3 coding DNA: TGTGCCAGCAGTGCGAGGCAGGCAACCTCCTACGAGCAGTACTTC. Translation: CASSARQATSYEQYF.

This clone came up many times. The rearrangement links TRBV11-1 to TRBJ2-5, with D unresolved. Germline-derived CDR1 and CDR2 are SGHAT and FQDESV (reference sequence). V was clipped by 5 bases and J by 5 bases, with 12 bases between them. This CDR3 has 13 amino acids. CDR3 sequence reads: CASSPSTGETQYF. The CDR3 DNA sequence: TGTGCCAGCAGCCCATCCACTGGGGAGACCCAGTACTTC.

The J gene is TRBJ1-5, the V gene TRBV7-2; 7 bases agree with TRBD1. CDR1 SGHTA and CDR2 FQGNSA come from the germline V gene. Germline trimming cut 5 bases from V and 3 bases from J; bases unmatched to any gene: 7. The CDR3 runs to 15 residues. CDR3 nucleotides: TGTGCCAGCAGCCGCTCGGGACAGAACAATCAGCCCCAGCATTTT. Translated: CASSRSGQNNQPQHF.

The chain has TRBV7-2 and TRBJ2-7, with D possibly being TRBD2 (5 bases). CDR1 SGHTA and CDR2 FQGNSA come from the germline V gene. Trimming pared 0 bases from V and 5 bases from J, leaving 17 bases between. The CDR3 spans 16 residues. The CDR3 spells CASSLAARASVDEQYF. The CDR3 coding sequence is TGTGCCAGCAGCTTAGCCGCGAGGGCGTCCGTCGACGAGCAGTACTTC.

CDR3 in DNA: TGTGCCAGCAGCTTAGTCGGGGGAATCGACGAGCAGTACTTC. Residues: CASSLVGGIDEQYF. The chain uses TRBV7-9 and TRBJ2-7, with a possible D match to TRBD2 (6 bases). Germline-derived CDR1 and CDR2 are SEHNR and FQNEAQ (reference sequence). V lost 1 base to trimming and J lost 5 bases, with 12 bases between them. This CDR3 spans 14 amino acids.

The J gene is TRBJ1-1, the V gene TRBV7-9, with D possibly matching TRBD1 (5 bases). V lost 1 base, J lost 0 bases, and 9 bases lay in between. CDR1 and CDR2 from the germline V gene are SEHNR and FQNEAQ (reference sequence). The CDR3 contains 15 residues. CDR3 loop: CASSLGGAMNTEAFF. Here the CDR3 DNA reads TGTGCCAGCAGCTTAGGAGGGGCAATGAACACTGAAGCTTTCTTT.

This clone is a singleton in its sample. The V call is TRBV6-6, the J call TRBJ1-5, with 9 nucleotides matching TRBD1. This CDR3 has 15 amino acids. V dropped 7 bases and J dropped 9; count of bases not matched to a gene: 13. Germline V lookup: CDR1 MNHNY, CDR2 SVGAGI (reference sequence). The CDR3 is CASTLSGQGPAPQHF. The CDR3 nucleotides are TGTGCCAGCACCCTCTCTGGACAGGGGCCCGCGCCCCAGCATTTT.

The chain recombines TRBV5-1 with TRBJ2-6; the D call may be TRBD1 or TRBD2 (6 bases each). The CDR3 loop spans 17 amino acids. Germline V lookup: CDR1 SGHRS, CDR2 YFSETQ. V was trimmed by 0 bases and J by 0 bases, leaving 10 bases between them. In nucleotides, the CDR3 is TGCGCCAGCAGCTTGGAGGGGGGAAGCTCTGGGGCCAACGTCCTGACTTTC. It encodes CASSLEGGSSGANVLTF.

V usage is TRBV20-1 and J usage is TRBJ1-1; 8 bases align to TRBD1. Germline values: CDR1 DFQATT, CDR2 SNEGSKA (reference sequence). V shed 1 base, J shed 12 bases, and the junction held 4 bases outside the gene matches. The CDR3 contains 11 residues. CDR3 sequence reads: CSARAGTGPFF. DNA of the CDR3: TGCAGTGCTAGAGCCGGGACAGGTCCTTTCTTT.

This sequence joins TRBV5-6 and TRBJ2-4; D is perhaps TRBD1 (7 bases). The CDR3 is made up of 12 amino acids. V was shortened by 3 bases and J by 15 bases, with 16 bases between the two germline ends. Germline lookup yields CDR1 SGHDT and CDR2 YYEEEE. CDR3 in amino acids: CASSSDRSGGYF. Here the CDR3 DNA reads TGTGCCAGCAGCTCGGACAGGTCCGGGGGGTACTTC. Complete variable domain (other parts from reference TRBV5-6 and TRBJ2-4): DAGVTQSPTHLIKTRGQQVTLRCSPKSGHDTVSWYQQALGQGPQFIFQYYEEEERQRGNFPDRFSGHQFPNYSSELNVNALLLGDSALYLCASSSDRSGGYFGAGTRLSVL.